A selection of T cell receptor beta chains follows, all from one sample in a study of PD-1 blockade in classical Hodgkin lymphoma. The repertoire was sequenced with immunoSEQ multiplex PCR; TCRdb's copy has only in-frame clones and lacks some. The sample lists just under 40,000 clones, 77% occurring once. Sequencing was performed on peripheral blood mononuclear cells (PBMCs), taken before the fourth cycle of nivolumab. All receptors derive from a human donor with classical Hodgkin lymphoma. Each CDR3 is given with its conserved first and last residue. D genes are given only for firm matches. Where a row states a size, it is once, few, many or the class of an expanded clone; other rows omit it.

.,.,TRBJ1-5,TRBV27,TGTGCCAGCAGTTTAAGGGGTTGGAACAATCAGCCCCAGCATTTT,CASSLRGWNNQPQHF
TRBD1,.,TRBJ2-3,TRBV29-1,TGCAGCGTCGACAGGGTTGGGGATACGCAGTATTTT,CSVDRVGDTQYF
TRBD2,.,TRBJ2-1,TRBV5-1,TGCGCCAGCAGCCGGGGCGGGGGTGAGCAGTTCTTC,CASSRGGGEQFF
.,.,TRBJ2-5,TRBV5-5,TGTGCCAGCAGCCGTGGGCCGAGGGAGACCCAGTACTTC,CASSRGPRETQYF
TRBD1,.,TRBJ2-7,TRBV27,TGTGCCAGCAGTTTATACGGGACAGGGGTTTACGAGCAGTACTTC,CASSLYGTGVYEQYF
.,.,TRBJ1-5,TRBV14,TGTGCCAGCAGCCCCTTAATCTATGCCTGGGGTAATCAGCCCCAGCATTTT,CASSPLIYAWGNQPQHF
TRBD1,once,TRBJ1-3,TRBV5-1,TGCGCCAGCACCCAGACAGGGGAGTTCGGAAACACCATATATTTT,CASTQTGEFGNTIYF
TRBD1,.,TRBJ2-7,TRBV7-2,TGTGCCAGCAGCGCAACTACAGGGGGAAGGGAGCAGTACTTC,CASSATTGGREQYF
.,.,TRBJ1-6,TRBV9,TGTGCCAGCAGCCCGGGACACGCAAGCAGATTTAATTCACCCCTCCACTTT,CASSPGHASRFNSPLHF
.,.,TRBJ1-2,TRBV4-3,TGCGCCAGCAGCCAAGATTGGGGGGCCGGCTATGGCTACACCTTC,CASSQDWGAGYGYTF
.,.,TRBJ2-6,TRBV27,TGTGCCAGCAGTTTCTCTGGGGCCAACGTCCTGACTTTC,CASSFSGANVLTF
TRBD2,.,TRBJ2-2,TRBV10-2,TGCGCCAGCAGTGAGTCGGGTAGCGGGGGGGTTCCCGGGGAGCTGTTTTTT,CASSESGSGGVPGELFF
.,.,TRBJ2-7,TRBV15,TGTGCCACCAGCAGAGCGGTAACGGGTTCGACCTACGAGCAGTACTTC,CATSRAVTGSTYEQYF
TRBD1,.,TRBJ2-7,TRBV18,TGTGCCAGCTCAGGACAGGGATACTACGAGCAGTACTTC,CASSGQGYYEQYF
TRBD1,.,TRBJ1-4,TRBV28,TGTGCCAGCAGTTTAACGGCAGGGGGCCGTGAAAAACTGTTTTTT,CASSLTAGGREKLFF
.,.,TRBJ2-7,TRBV14,TGTGCCAGCAGCCAAAAGGGGCTGTACGAGCAGTACTTC,CASSQKGLYEQYF
.,.,TRBJ1-2,TRBV11-2,TGTGCCAGCAGCTTAGAGTCGTTAGGGGCTGGCTACACCTTC,CASSLESLGAGYTF
.,.,TRBJ1-2,TRBV7-2,TGTGCCAGCAGCCCCAGTAGAGGGGGGTATGGCTACACCTTC,CASSPSRGGYGYTF
TRBD1,.,TRBJ2-1,TRBV19,TGTGCCAGTAATCCGGGACAGAGGGTGTATGAGCAGTTCTTC,CASNPGQRVYEQFF
TRBD1,once,TRBJ1-6,TRBV5-1,TGCGCCAGCAGCTTAACAGGGGGGCCGGGAAGAACACCCCTCCACTTT,CASSLTGGPGRTPLHF
.,.,TRBJ1-5,TRBV30,TGTGCCTGGACGAAGGGGTTAGATCAGCCCCAGCATTTT,CAWTKGLDQPQHF
TRBD1,.,TRBJ2-7,TRBV27,TGTGCCAGCAAACCCGCCTGGGACAGGGTCGGTGGCGAGCAGTACTTC,CASKPAWDRVGGEQYF
.,.,TRBJ2-7,TRBV27,TGTGCCAGCAGCCTAACAGGGCTCGAGCAGTACTTC,CASSLTGLEQYF
TRBD1,.,TRBJ2-2,TRBV5-1,TGCGCCAGCAGCTGGCAGGGGGCTAACGGGGAGCTGTTTTTT,CASSWQGANGELFF
.,few,TRBJ1-4,TRBV5-1,TGCGCCAGCAGCCGCGGGTCGGATTCTAATGAAAAACTGTTTTTT,CASSRGSDSNEKLFF
.,.,TRBJ2-3,TRBV4-3,TGCGCCAGCAGCCAATCCGGAGTAGCCTCGATCACAGATACGCAGTATTTT,CASSQSGVASITDTQYF
TRBD1,.,TRBJ2-4,TRBV23-1,TGCGCCGAACAGGGGGCCAAGAACATTCAGTACTTC,CAEQGAKNIQYF
.,.,TRBJ1-3,TRBV5-8,TGTGCCAGCAGTTTAAGACAGGCTGGAAACACCATATATTTT,CASSLRQAGNTIYF
.,few,TRBJ2-5,TRBV6-4,TGTGCCAGCAGGAGGGAAGAGACCCAGTACTTC,CASRREETQYF
TRBD2,.,TRBJ2-3,TRBV10-3,TGTGCCATCAGCGATCCGGGACTAGCGGGGGGTATCAATTCTTTAGATACGCAGTATTTT,CAISDPGLAGGINSLDTQYF
.,once,TRBJ1-2,TRBV29-1,TGCAGCGTTGGGGTCACAGCGCGCGGCTACACCTTC,CSVGVTARGYTF
.,.,TRBJ1-3,TRBV7-9,TGTGCCAGCAGCTTAGCTTCGATAATAGGAAACACCATATATTTT,CASSLASIIGNTIYF
.,.,TRBJ1-5,TRBV6-1,TGTGCCAGCGTGGACTATAGCAATCAGCCCCAGCATTTT,CASVDYSNQPQHF
TRBD1,.,TRBJ2-7,TRBV18,TGTGCCAGCTCACCACTCCGGGACAGGGTAGGGTACGAGCAGTACTTC,CASSPLRDRVGYEQYF
.,few,TRBJ2-1,TRBV7-2,TGTGCCAGCAGCTACCACGGACAAAACTACAATGAGCAGTTCTTC,CASSYHGQNYNEQFF
TRBD1,.,TRBJ2-5,TRBV2,TGTGCCAGCAGTCTCTCGCGACAGGGACAAGAGACCCAGTACTTC,CASSLSRQGQETQYF
.,few,TRBJ2-2,TRBV12-5,TGTGCTAGTGGACCAGGACAGACATACGCGAACACCGGGGAGCTGTTTTTT,CASGPGQTYANTGELFF
.,few,TRBJ2-6,TRBV6-5,TGTGCCAGCAGTTCCAGCTACTCTGGGGCCAACGTCCTGACTTTC,CASSSSYSGANVLTF
.,medium-sized,TRBJ2-7,TRBV7-6,TGTGCCAGCAGCTCCACTCTCTACGAGCAGTACTTC,CASSSTLYEQYF
.,.,TRBJ1-3,TRBV4-3,TGCGCCAGCAGCCTGACCGAAACGCGACACTCTGGAAACACCATATATTTT,CASSLTETRHSGNTIYF
.,few,TRBJ1-1,TRBV19,TGTGCCAGTAGGACCCGACAGTCCCCGCAATGGTCTGAAGCTTTCTTT,CASRTRQSPQWSEAFF
TRBD2,.,TRBJ2-3,TRBV5-5,TGTGCCAGCAGCCAGCTAGCGGGGGGGAGCACAGATACGCAGTATTTT,CASSQLAGGSTDTQYF
.,.,TRBJ1-1,TRBV7-9,TGTGCCAGCAGCCCGCAAAAGGGCTTAACTGAAGCTTTCTTT,CASSPQKGLTEAFF
.,.,TRBJ1-4,TRBV5-8,TGTGCCAGCAGCCACAACCGATGGCAAAAACTGTTTTTT,CASSHNRWQKLFF
.,.,TRBJ2-4,TRBV4-2,TGTGCCAGCAGCCAAGATCGCAACATTCAGTACTTC,CASSQDRNIQYF
TRBD1,.,TRBJ1-6,TRBV11-2,TGTGCCAGCAGCCAAGCAGGGGGCGATTCACCCCTCCACTTT,CASSQAGGDSPLHF
.,.,TRBJ1-6,TRBV5-4,TGTGCCAGCAGCCCCCTGATAGGGGATGGGAATTCACCCCTCCACTTT,CASSPLIGDGNSPLHF
.,.,TRBJ2-3,TRBV6-1,TGTGCCAGCAGTGGAGTCACAGATACGCAGTATTTT,CASSGVTDTQYF
.,.,TRBJ1-2,TRBV7-2,TGTGCCAGCAGCTTAGCGAGGGGGGGAGAAGGCTATGGCTACACCTTC,CASSLARGGEGYGYTF
TRBD1,.,TRBJ2-7,TRBV10-3,TGTGCCATCAGTGCGGGACAGGGGACCTACGAGCAGTACTTC,CAISAGQGTYEQYF
TRBD1,.,TRBJ2-2,TRBV6-6,TGTGCCAGCAGGGGACAGCGAGCTCCGAACACCGGGGAGCTGTTTTTT,CASRGQRAPNTGELFF
TRBD1,once,TRBJ1-4,TRBV6-5,TGTGCCAGCAGTTACTCTACCGGGACAGGGAACGAAAAACTGTTTTTT,CASSYSTGTGNEKLFF
.,.,TRBJ2-3,TRBV7-2,TGTGCCAGCAGCTTAGTATCATCGGGGGCAGATACGCAGTATTTT,CASSLVSSGADTQYF
.,.,TRBJ2-7,TRBV7-2,TGTGCCAGCAGCCCGGGACCTGCCTACGAGCAGTACTTC,CASSPGPAYEQYF
.,.,TRBJ1-1,TRBV18,TGTGCCAGCTCACCACGTCCACAAATGAACACTGAAGCTTTCTTT,CASSPRPQMNTEAFF